This T cell receptor beta chain was found in a study of regulatory T cells in long-lasting Graves disease. Regarding the study as a whole: Persistent disease showed a preference for TRBV28, TRBJ1-2 and TRBJ2-5.

As for this clonotype: Its matching antigen is unknown. One base away lies a much larger clone, so this may be a sequencing read error.

Time point described: newly diagnosed GD, antithyroid drugs for less than 3 months. RNA from PBMCs was the source of the TCR library. This CDR3 spans 14 amino acids. Trimming stripped 5 bases from V and 10 bases from J, with 18 bases between. In germline, CDR1 is MDHEN, CDR2 SYDVKM. Arm-PCR of CDR3 regions and iRepertoire HTBI primers were used to build TCR beta libraries. TCRdb analysed the multiplex PCR reads with MiXCR anew, one entry per CDR3 protein. This sample has 400,000 to 500,000 distinct CDR3 sequences, with about 15% found just once. These data were also filed under a second study, of T cells in Graves' hyperthyroidism and ophthalmopathy. Per that study: Researchers ran a first-round RT-PCR on the TCR CDR3 using the HTBI primer set.

The rearrangement joins TRBV28 to TRBJ2-1; tentatively, D is TRBD1 or TRBD2 (5 bases each). The source was peripheral blood mononuclear cells (PBMCs), collected at new diagnosis, from a patient treated with antithyroid drugs. The sequence came from a woman under 40 with Graves disease. The CDR3 bases are TGTGCCAGCAGTATCTACGCCGGGGCCTACGAGCAGTTCTTC. Translation gives CASSIYAGAYEQFF.